The 14 T cell receptor beta chains below all came from one sample that was sequenced in a study of T cell changes during pregnancy in multiple sclerosis. Assay used: immunoSEQ multiplex PCR; TCRdb lists only in-frame clones, some missing. The profile shows around 13,000 clones, roughly 90% of them singletons. The source material was CD8+ T cells from peripheral blood mononuclear cells, sampled after pregnancy. The source is a female donor in good health, enrolled as a control in a pregnancy study.

The rearrangement joins TRBV29-1 to TRBJ1-3; unclear D gene. Germline V lookup: CDR1 SQVTM, CDR2 ANQGSEA. Trimming pared 7 bases from V and 0 bases from J, leaving 13 bases between. CDR3 length: 14 amino acids. The CDR3 coding sequence is TGCAGCGCTTCCGATTTGAGCTCTGGAAACACCATATATTTT. It encodes CSASDLSSGNTIYF.

CDR3 in DNA: TGTGCCAGCAGCTCGGGGGGGGGAACCTACAATGAGCAGTTCTTC. Residues: CASSSGGGTYNEQFF. The chain carries TRBV7-2 and TRBJ2-1; 8 bases align to TRBD2. The CDR3 totals 15 residues. Germline values: CDR1 SGHTA, CDR2 FQGNSA. Trimming cost V 4 bases and J 2 bases; bases outside gene matches: 4.

The chain combines TRBV6-4 with TRBJ2-3; 10 bases are a match to TRBD2. CDR1 and CDR2 (germline): MRHNA, SNTAGT. The CDR3 loop spans 15 amino acids. Losses at the gene ends were 4 bases for V and 1 base for J; bases not matched to a gene: 2. The CDR3 DNA reads TGTGCCAGCAGTGCCGGGACTAGCGGCACAGATACGCAGTATTTT. Translated, it gives CASSAGTSGTDTQYF.

The chain combines TRBV4-1 with TRBJ1-6; the D gene is possibly TRBD1 (6 bases). CDR3 size: 15 residues. The V gene lost 0 bases and the J gene lost 10 bases, with 13 bases spanning the gap. Germline V gives CDR1 MGHRA, CDR2 YSYEKL. CDR3 residues: CASSQDQNRASPLHF. CDR3 bases: TGCGCCAGCAGCCAAGACCAAAACAGGGCCTCACCCCTCCACTTT.

This clone was observed once. This chain uses TRBV29-1 with TRBJ2-3; possibly TRBD2 for D (5 bases). This CDR3 region has 12 residues. V lost 6 bases and J 4 bases, leaving 11 bases between the germline ends. CDR1 SQVTM and CDR2 ANQGSEA come from the germline V gene. The CDR3 nucleotides are TGCAGCGTGCGGGCAGTATCAGATACGCAGTATTTT. It yields the protein CSVRAVSDTQYF.

This chain uses TRBV28 with TRBJ1-5, with 10 bases fitting TRBD1. Germline CDR1 MDHEN, CDR2 SYDVKM. The ends lost 6 bases at V and 2 bases at J; junction bases unmatched: 4. CDR3 length: 15 residues. CDR3 loop: CASRQTGGRNQPQHF. The CDR3, as DNA: TGTGCCAGCAGGCAGACAGGGGGCCGCAATCAGCCCCAGCATTTT. The full variable domain, its missing parts supplied by reference TRBV28 and TRBJ1-5, is DVKVTQSSRYLVKRTGEKVFLECVQDMDHENMFWYRQDPGLGLRLIYFSYDVKMKEKGDIPEGYSVSREKKERFSLILESASTNQTSMYLCASRQTGGRNQPQHFGDGTRLSIL.

The chain carries TRBV13 and TRBJ1-2, with 7 nucleotides matching TRBD1. This CDR3 has 15 amino acids. Unmatched junction bases numbered 6, after V lost 3 bases and J lost 2 bases. From germline, CDR1 is PRHDT and CDR2 FYEKMQ (reference sequence). CDR3 sequence (DNA): TGTGCCAGCAGCTTTAGGGGACAGAGCAACTATGGCTACACCTTC. Protein: CASSFRGQSNYGYTF.

The V call is TRBV9, the J call TRBJ2-7; the D is unclear. V was pared by 0 bases and J by 0 bases, with 7 bases between. This CDR3 has 14 amino acids. CDR1 is SGDLS and CDR2 is YYNGEE in the germline V gene. CDR3 in DNA: TGTGCCAGCAGCGTAGAATCTAGCTCCTACGAGCAGTACTTC. It encodes CASSVESSSYEQYF.

This clone has a single count. The chain recombines TRBV7-8 with TRBJ2-7; TRBD1 matches 8 bases. V shed 5 bases and J 4 bases; nucleotides not matched to a gene: 7. Germline V gene sequence: CDR1 SGHVS, CDR2 FQNEAQ. CDR3 length: 14 amino acids. The CDR3 sequence is CASSIFQGAYEQYF. The CDR3 nucleotides read TGTGCCAGCAGCATATTCCAGGGGGCTTACGAGCAGTACTTC.

The chain combines TRBV4-1 with TRBJ1-1, with 8 positions matching TRBD1. The CDR3 is 15 residues long. Per the germline V gene, CDR1 is MGHRA and CDR2 is YSYEKL. V trimming: 6 bases; J trimming: 1 base; junction bases outside the gene matches: 7. CDR3 amino acids: CASRFRQGKNTEAFF. The DNA for the CDR3 is TGCGCCAGCAGATTCAGACAGGGGAAGAACACTGAAGCTTTCTTT.

This clone was recorded only once. The rearrangement uses TRBV9 and TRBJ2-1; D is perhaps TRBD1 (5 bases). The CDR3 length is 13 residues. V was pared by 0 bases and J by 5 bases, with 6 bases between. The germline CDR1 and CDR2 sequences are SGDLS and YYNGEE. CDR3 loop: CASSVEGNNEQFF. Written as DNA, the CDR3 is TGTGCCAGCAGCGTAGAGGGGAACAATGAGCAGTTCTTC.

This chain uses TRBV5-4 with TRBJ2-5; 7 bases align to TRBD2. Losses at the gene ends were 0 bases for V and 5 bases for J; bases not matched to a gene: 4. The CDR3 extends over 14 amino acids. Germline assignment: CDR1 SGHNT and CDR2 YYREEE (reference sequence). This chain's CDR3 is CASSLGGGQETQYF. The CDR3, as DNA: TGTGCCAGCAGCTTGGGGGGAGGGCAGGAGACCCAGTACTTC.

V usage is TRBV29-1 and J usage is TRBJ2-1, with a tentative D call TRBD1 (6 bases). The V end was cut by 7 bases, the J end by 4 bases, with 17 bases between. Germline CDR1 SQVTM, CDR2 ANQGSEA. The CDR3 extends over 14 amino acids. The CDR3 DNA sequence: TGCAGCGCCTCGACAGGCCTGGAGTACAATGAGCAGTTCTTC. It is translated as CSASTGLEYNEQFF.

This chain connects TRBV6-4 to TRBJ1-5; 9 bases are a match to TRBD1. In germline, CDR1 is MRHNA, CDR2 SNTAGT. After removal of 5 bases from V and 4 bases from J, the junction contained 6 bases not matched to a gene. CDR3 length equals 15 residues. In nucleotides, the CDR3 is TGTGCCAGCAGTCCCGGGACAGGGCCAAATCAGCCCCAGCATTTT. This translates into CASSPGTGPNQPQHF.